The T cell receptor (beta chain) under discussion was sequenced for a study of OX40 agonist ivuxolimab in advanced cancers. The V gene lost 1 base and the J gene lost 0 bases, with 7 bases spanning the gap. The CDR3 covers 14 residues. The V gene's germline CDR1 is GTSNPN and CDR2 SVGIG (reference sequence). This clone was picked up a small number of times. The assay was immunoSEQ multiplex PCR, and TCRdb's table has in-frame clones only and misses some. This repertoire shows roughly 100,000 clones, around 89% found once; its top ten account for less than 8%. The clonotype was recovered from an adult with an advanced solid tumor such as melanoma, head and neck, liver or kidney cancer. The genes are TRBV30 and TRBJ1-5, with D maybe TRBD1 (5 bases). This specimen was CD4+ or CD8+ T cells sorted from blood, taken in a trial of the OX40 agonist ivuxolimab. The CDR3 coding sequence is TGTGCCTGGAGTGGGGGACTTAGCAATCAGCCCCAGCATTTT. It yields the protein CAWSGGLSNQPQHF.